This record looks at one T cell receptor beta chain sequence and its context. Its antigen is as yet unknown. The CDR3 has 16 amino acids. V shed 3 bases and J shed 4 bases, with 22 bases lying between them. In germline, CDR1 is SQVTM, CDR2 ANQGSEA. PCR employed 60 Vbeta and 13 Jbeta primers. Profiling relied on immunoSEQ multiplex PCR, and the TCRdb table lists in-frame clones only, not all of them. The data show 64,000 or so clones, around 70% seen once. This entry is derived from a study of cytomegalovirus exposure and HLA in healthy donors. The study's findings and limits: Later analysis revealed greater clonal expansion in HLA-associated TCR beta chains than in equally common others.

The chain employs TRBV29-1 and TRBJ2-7; D not resolved. Specimen: PBMCs. The receptor's source is a woman aged 50 to 60 in good health and CMV-seropositive. The CDR3 region has the DNA TGCAGCGTTGATGGGCTTTCGGTCATTTTCCCATACGAGCAGTACTTC. This translates into CSVDGLSVIFPYEQYF.